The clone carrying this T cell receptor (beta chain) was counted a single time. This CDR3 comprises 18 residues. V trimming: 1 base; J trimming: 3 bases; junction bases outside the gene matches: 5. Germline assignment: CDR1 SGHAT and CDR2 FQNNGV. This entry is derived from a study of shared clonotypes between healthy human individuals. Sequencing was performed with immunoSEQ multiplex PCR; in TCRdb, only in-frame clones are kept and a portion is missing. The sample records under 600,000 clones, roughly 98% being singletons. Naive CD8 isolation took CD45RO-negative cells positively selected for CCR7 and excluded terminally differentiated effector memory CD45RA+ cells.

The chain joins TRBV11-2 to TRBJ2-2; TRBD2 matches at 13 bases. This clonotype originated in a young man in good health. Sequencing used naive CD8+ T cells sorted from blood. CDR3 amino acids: CASSLGTSGRAHTGELFF. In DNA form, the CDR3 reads TGTGCCAGCAGCTTAGGTACTAGCGGGAGGGCACACACCGGGGAGCTGTTTTTT.